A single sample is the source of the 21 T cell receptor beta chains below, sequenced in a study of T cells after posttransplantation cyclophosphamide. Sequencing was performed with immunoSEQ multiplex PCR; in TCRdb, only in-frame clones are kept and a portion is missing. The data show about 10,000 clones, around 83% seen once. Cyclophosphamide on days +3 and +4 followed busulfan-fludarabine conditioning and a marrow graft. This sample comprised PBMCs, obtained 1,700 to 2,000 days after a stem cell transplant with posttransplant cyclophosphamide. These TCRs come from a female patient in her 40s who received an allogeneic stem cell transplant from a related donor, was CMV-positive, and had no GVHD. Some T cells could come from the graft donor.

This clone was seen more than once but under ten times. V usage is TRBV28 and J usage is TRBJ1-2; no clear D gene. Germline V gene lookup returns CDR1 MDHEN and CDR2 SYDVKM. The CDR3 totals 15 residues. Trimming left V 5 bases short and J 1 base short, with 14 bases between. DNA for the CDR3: TGTGCCAGCAGTCCGCACGGAGGGTTTAACTATGGCTACACCTTC. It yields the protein CASSPHGGFNYGYTF.

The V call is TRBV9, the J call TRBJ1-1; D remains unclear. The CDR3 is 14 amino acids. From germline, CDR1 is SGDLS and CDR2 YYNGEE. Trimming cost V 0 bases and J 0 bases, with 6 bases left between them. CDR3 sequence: CASSVVSVNTEAFF. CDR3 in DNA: TGTGCCAGCAGCGTAGTATCCGTGAACACTGAAGCTTTCTTT.

CDR3: CASRGTGLNQPQHF. In DNA form, the CDR3 reads TGCGCCAGCAGGGGGACAGGGCTCAATCAGCCCCAGCATTTT. V and J are TRBV4-1 and TRBJ1-5, with 9 bases fitting TRBD1. This CDR3 region has 14 residues. Germline values: CDR1 MGHRA, CDR2 YSYEKL. With V trimmed by 6 bases and J by 3 bases, 3 bases remained unmatched.

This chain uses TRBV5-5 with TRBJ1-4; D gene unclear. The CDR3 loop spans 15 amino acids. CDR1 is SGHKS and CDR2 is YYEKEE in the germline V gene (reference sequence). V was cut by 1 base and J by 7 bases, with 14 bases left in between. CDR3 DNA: TGTGCCAGCAGCTTGTCTGGCGTCGAGGGTGAAAAACTGTTTTTT. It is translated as CASSLSGVEGEKLFF.

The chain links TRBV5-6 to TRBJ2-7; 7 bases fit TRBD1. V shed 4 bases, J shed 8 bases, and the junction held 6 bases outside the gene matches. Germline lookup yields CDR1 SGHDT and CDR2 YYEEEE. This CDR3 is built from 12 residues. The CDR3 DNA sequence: TGTGCCAGCAGCCCGACAGGGCTTAAGCAGTACTTC. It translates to CASSPTGLKQYF.

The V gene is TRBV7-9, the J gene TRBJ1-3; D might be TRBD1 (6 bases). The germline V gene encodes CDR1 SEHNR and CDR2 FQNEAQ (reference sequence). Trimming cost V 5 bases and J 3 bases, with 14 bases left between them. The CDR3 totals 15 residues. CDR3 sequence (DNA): TGTGCCAGCAGCCCCACAGGGATGGGTGGAAACACCATATATTTT. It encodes CASSPTGMGGNTIYF.

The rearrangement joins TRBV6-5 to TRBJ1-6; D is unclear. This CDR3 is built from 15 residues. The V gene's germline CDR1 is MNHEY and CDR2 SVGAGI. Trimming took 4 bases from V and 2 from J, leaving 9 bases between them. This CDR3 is CASSSGEAYNSPLHF. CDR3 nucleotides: TGTGCCAGCAGTTCCGGAGAGGCCTATAATTCACCCCTCCACTTT.

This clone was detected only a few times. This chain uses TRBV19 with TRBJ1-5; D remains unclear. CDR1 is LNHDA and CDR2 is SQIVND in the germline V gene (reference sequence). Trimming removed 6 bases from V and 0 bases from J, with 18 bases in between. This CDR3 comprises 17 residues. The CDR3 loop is CASSLQAQSDSNQPQHF. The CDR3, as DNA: TGTGCCAGTAGCCTCCAGGCACAGTCCGATAGCAATCAGCCCCAGCATTTT.

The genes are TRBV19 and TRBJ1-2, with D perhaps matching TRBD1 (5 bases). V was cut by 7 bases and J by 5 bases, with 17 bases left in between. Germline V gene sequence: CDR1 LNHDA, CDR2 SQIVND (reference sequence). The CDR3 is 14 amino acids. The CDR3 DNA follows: TGTGCCAGTACCCCGACAGAGAAATTTTATGGCTACACCTTC. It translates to CASTPTEKFYGYTF.

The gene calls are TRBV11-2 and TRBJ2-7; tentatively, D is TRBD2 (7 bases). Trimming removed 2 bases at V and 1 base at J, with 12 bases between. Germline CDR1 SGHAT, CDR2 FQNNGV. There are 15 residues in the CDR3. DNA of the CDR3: TGTGCCAGCAGCTTAAGGGGGGGAGGTTCCTACGAGCAGTACTTC. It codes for CASSLRGGGSYEQYF.

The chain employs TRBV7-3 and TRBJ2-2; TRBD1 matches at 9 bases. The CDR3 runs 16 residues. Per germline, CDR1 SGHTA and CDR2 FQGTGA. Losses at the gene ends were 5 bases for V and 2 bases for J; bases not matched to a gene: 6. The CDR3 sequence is CASSRRQGGNTGELFF. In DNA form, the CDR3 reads TGTGCCAGCAGCCGGAGACAGGGGGGCAACACCGGGGAGCTGTTTTTT. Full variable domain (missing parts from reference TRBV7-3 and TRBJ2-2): GAGVSQTPSNKVTEKGKYVELRCDPISGHTALYWYRQSLGQGPEFLIYFQGTGAADDSGLPNDRFFAVRPEGSVSTLKIQRTERGDSAVYLCASSRRQGGNTGELFFGEGSRLTVL.

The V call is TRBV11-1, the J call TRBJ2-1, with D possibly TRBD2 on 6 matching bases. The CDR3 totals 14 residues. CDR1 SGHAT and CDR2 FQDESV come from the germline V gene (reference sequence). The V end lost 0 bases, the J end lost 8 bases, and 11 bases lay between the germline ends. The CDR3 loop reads CASSLASAGHEQFF. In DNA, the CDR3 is TGTGCCAGCAGCTTAGCTTCTGCGGGACATGAGCAGTTCTTC.

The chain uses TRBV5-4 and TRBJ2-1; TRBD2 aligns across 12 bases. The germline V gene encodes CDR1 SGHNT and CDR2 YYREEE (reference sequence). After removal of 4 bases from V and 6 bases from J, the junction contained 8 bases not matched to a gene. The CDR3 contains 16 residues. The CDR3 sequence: CASSRGGLAGSNEQFF. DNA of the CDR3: TGTGCCAGCAGCAGAGGAGGACTAGCGGGGAGCAATGAGCAGTTCTTC.

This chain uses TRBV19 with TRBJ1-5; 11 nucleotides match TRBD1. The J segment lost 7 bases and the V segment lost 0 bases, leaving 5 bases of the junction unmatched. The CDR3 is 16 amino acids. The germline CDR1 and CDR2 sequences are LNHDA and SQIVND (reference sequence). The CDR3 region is CASSIDPGQGAQPQHF. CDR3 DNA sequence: TGTGCCAGTAGTATAGATCCCGGACAGGGGGCCCAGCCCCAGCATTTT.

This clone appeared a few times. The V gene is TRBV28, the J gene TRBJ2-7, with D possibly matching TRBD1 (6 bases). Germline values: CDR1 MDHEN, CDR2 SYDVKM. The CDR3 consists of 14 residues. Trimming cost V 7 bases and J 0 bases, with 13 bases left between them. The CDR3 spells CASTKRGGSYEQYF. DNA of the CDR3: TGTGCCAGCACCAAGAGAGGGGGCTCCTACGAGCAGTACTTC.

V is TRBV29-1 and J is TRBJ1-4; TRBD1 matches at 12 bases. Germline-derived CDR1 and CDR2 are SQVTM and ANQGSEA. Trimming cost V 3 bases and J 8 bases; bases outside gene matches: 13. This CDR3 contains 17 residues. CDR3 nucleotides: TGCAGCGTTGACTCGACCGGGACAGGGGGCGGAAGGGAAAAACTGTTTTTT. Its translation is CSVDSTGTGGGREKLFF.

The CDR3 loop reads CASSFGTPSYEQYF. As DNA, the CDR3 is TGTGCCAGCAGCTTCGGGACTCCGTCCTACGAGCAGTACTTC. The V gene is TRBV5-6, the J gene TRBJ2-7; tentatively, D is TRBD2 (6 bases). Deletions cut 2 bases from V and 1 base from J, with 10 bases between. The germline V gene has CDR1 SGHDT and CDR2 YYEEEE. CDR3 length equals 14 residues.

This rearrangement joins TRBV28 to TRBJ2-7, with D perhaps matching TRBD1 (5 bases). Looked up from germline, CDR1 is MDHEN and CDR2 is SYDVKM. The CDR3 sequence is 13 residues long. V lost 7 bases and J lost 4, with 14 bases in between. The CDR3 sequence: CASTSYTGYEQYF. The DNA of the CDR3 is TGTGCCAGCACTTCATACACAGGTTACGAGCAGTACTTC.

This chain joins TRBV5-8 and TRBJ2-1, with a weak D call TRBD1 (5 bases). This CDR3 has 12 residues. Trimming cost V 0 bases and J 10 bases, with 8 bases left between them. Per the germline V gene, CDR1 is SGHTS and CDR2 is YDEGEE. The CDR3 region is CASSLVNREQFF. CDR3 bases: TGTGCCAGCAGCTTGGTTAACAGGGAGCAGTTCTTC.

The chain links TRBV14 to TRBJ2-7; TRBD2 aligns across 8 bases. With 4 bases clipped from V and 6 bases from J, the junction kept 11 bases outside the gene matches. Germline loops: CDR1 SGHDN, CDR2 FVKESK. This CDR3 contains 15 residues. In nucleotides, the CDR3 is TGTGCCAGCAGCCCCCTTTCGGGACTAGGGAGCGAGCAGTACTTC. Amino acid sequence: CASSPLSGLGSEQYF.

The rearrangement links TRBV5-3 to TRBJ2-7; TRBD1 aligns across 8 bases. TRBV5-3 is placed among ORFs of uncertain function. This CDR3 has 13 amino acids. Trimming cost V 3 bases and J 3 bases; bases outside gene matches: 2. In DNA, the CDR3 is TGTGCCAGAAGCTGGGACAGGCACTACGAGCAGTACTTC. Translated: CARSWDRHYEQYF.